This is a list of T cell receptor beta chains from one sample in a study of T cell responses to AZD1222 COVID-19 vaccine. TCRdb's copy holds only in-frame clones and misses some; the assay was immunoSEQ multiplex PCR. The sample contains 95,000 or so clones, more than 85% of which appear only once. This material consisted of peripheral blood, taken 28 days after the second AZD1222 dose. The source of these receptors is an adult who received the AZD1222 COVID-19 vaccine. Each CDR3 is given with its conserved first and last residue. Each record gives: J gene, clone size, D gene, CDR3 length, V gene, CDR3 DNA, CDR3 protein. A D gene is named only where the DNA matches it firmly. Clone size is shown for a subset of rows, as once, few, many or a class of expanded clone.

J: TRBJ2-5
size: NA
D: TRBD2
length: 18
V: TRBV5-1
DNA: TGCGCCAGCAGCCCCCATCCCCCTAGCGGGAGGGCCGGGGAGACCCAGTACTTC
CDR3: CASSPHPPSGRAGETQYF

J: TRBJ2-2
size: few
D: NA
length: 13
V: TRBV7-9
DNA: TGTGCCAGCAGCGATATGTTTGGCGGGGAGCTGTTTTTT
CDR3: CASSDMFGGELFF

J: TRBJ2-3
size: NA
D: NA
length: 14
V: TRBV24-1
DNA: TGTGCCACCTCCGGTGTGGGTAGCACAGATACGCAGTATTTT
CDR3: CATSGVGSTDTQYF

J: TRBJ2-2
size: NA
D: TRBD1
length: 17
V: TRBV28
DNA: TGTGCCAGCAGTTTGGACCAAGGACAGGGTCGGTCCGGGGAGCTGTTTTTT
CDR3: CASSLDQGQGRSGELFF

J: TRBJ1-2
size: NA
D: NA
length: 14
V: TRBV30
DNA: TGTGCCTGGAGTCTAACTACAGGGATTTATGGCTACACCTTC
CDR3: CAWSLTTGIYGYTF

J: TRBJ1-5
size: NA
D: NA
length: 13
V: TRBV24-1
DNA: TGTGCCACCTCCGGGACGATAGGTCAGCCCCAGCATTTT
CDR3: CATSGTIGQPQHF

J: TRBJ2-1
size: NA
D: TRBD1
length: 18
V: TRBV4-1
DNA: TGCGCCAGCAGCCAGTTAGGGAGACAGGGGGCCCGAAATGATGAGCAGTTCTTC
CDR3: CASSQLGRQGARNDEQFF

J: TRBJ1-2
size: NA
D: NA
length: 11
V: TRBV29-1
DNA: TGCAGCGTTGAGTGGGTAGATGGCTACACCTTC
CDR3: CSVEWVDGYTF

J: TRBJ2-7
size: NA
D: NA
length: 14
V: TRBV14
DNA: TGTGCCAGCAGCCCAAATCCCAATTCCTACGAGCAGTACTTC
CDR3: CASSPNPNSYEQYF

J: TRBJ2-2
size: NA
D: TRBD2
length: 15
V: TRBV7-2
DNA: TGTGCCAGCACCCAGGGGACTAGCGGGAGCGGGGAGCTGTTTTTT
CDR3: CASTQGTSGSGELFF

J: TRBJ2-2
size: NA
D: TRBD2
length: 17
V: TRBV12-5
DNA: TGTGCTAGTGGTTCCTTAGCGGGGGGGACGAACACCGGGGAGCTGTTTTTT
CDR3: CASGSLAGGTNTGELFF

J: TRBJ2-1
size: NA
D: TRBD1
length: 15
V: TRBV7-2
DNA: TGTGCCAGCAGCTTGTATCAGGGGGCTTACAATGAGCAGTTCTTC
CDR3: CASSLYQGAYNEQFF

J: TRBJ1-5
size: NA
D: NA
length: 12
V: TRBV19
DNA: TGTGCCAGTAGTAGGCAGAATCAGCCCCAGCATTTT
CDR3: CASSRQNQPQHF

J: TRBJ2-7
size: NA
D: NA
length: 15
V: TRBV5-4
DNA: TGTGCCAGCAGCTTGGGGACTGGTGAGCAATACGAGCAGTACTTC
CDR3: CASSLGTGEQYEQYF

J: TRBJ2-3
size: NA
D: NA
length: 14
V: TRBV5-4
DNA: TGTGCCAGCAGCAAGGGGACTAGCACAGATACGCAGTATTTT
CDR3: CASSKGTSTDTQYF

J: TRBJ2-7
size: NA
D: NA
length: 17
V: TRBV28
DNA: TGTGCCAGCAGTTTAAATTGGAGGGGGGAGGGCTCCTACGAGCAGTACTTC
CDR3: CASSLNWRGEGSYEQYF

J: TRBJ2-7
size: NA
D: TRBD1
length: 14
V: TRBV3-1/TRBV3-2
DNA: TGTGCCAGCAGCTGGACGACAGGGGGCGGCGAGCAGTACTTC
CDR3: CASSWTTGGGEQYF

J: TRBJ2-3
size: NA
D: NA
length: 11
V: TRBV20-1
DNA: TGCAGTGCTAGACCAGGGTCGACGCAGTATTTT
CDR3: CSARPGSTQYF

J: TRBJ2-6
size: NA
D: TRBD1
length: 16
V: TRBV5-4
DNA: TGTGCCAGCAGCCCGCTCAGGGGGCTCGGGGCCAACGTCCTGACTTTC
CDR3: CASSPLRGLGANVLTF

J: TRBJ2-1
size: NA
D: TRBD2
length: 17
V: TRBV2
DNA: TGTGCCAGCAGTGAACCGACTAGCGGGAATTCCTACAATGAGCAGTTCTTC
CDR3: CASSEPTSGNSYNEQFF

J: TRBJ2-1
size: NA
D: TRBD2
length: 14
V: TRBV28
DNA: TGTGCCAGCGAAGCGGGAGGTTCTCACAATGAGCAGTTCTTC
CDR3: CASEAGGSHNEQFF

J: TRBJ2-1
size: once
D: NA
length: 16
V: TRBV7-2
DNA: TGTGCCAGCAGTCATTTTCGACTTGCCCCAACTAATGAGCAGTTCTTC
CDR3: CASSHFRLAPTNEQFF

J: TRBJ2-1
size: NA
D: NA
length: 16
V: TRBV18
DNA: TGTGCCAGCTCACGGGTGGACAAAGGTCCCTACAATGAGCAGTTCTTC
CDR3: CASSRVDKGPYNEQFF

J: TRBJ1-2
size: NA
D: NA
length: 12
V: TRBV4-2
DNA: TGTGCCAGCAGCCACCATGACTATGGCTACACCTTC
CDR3: CASSHHDYGYTF